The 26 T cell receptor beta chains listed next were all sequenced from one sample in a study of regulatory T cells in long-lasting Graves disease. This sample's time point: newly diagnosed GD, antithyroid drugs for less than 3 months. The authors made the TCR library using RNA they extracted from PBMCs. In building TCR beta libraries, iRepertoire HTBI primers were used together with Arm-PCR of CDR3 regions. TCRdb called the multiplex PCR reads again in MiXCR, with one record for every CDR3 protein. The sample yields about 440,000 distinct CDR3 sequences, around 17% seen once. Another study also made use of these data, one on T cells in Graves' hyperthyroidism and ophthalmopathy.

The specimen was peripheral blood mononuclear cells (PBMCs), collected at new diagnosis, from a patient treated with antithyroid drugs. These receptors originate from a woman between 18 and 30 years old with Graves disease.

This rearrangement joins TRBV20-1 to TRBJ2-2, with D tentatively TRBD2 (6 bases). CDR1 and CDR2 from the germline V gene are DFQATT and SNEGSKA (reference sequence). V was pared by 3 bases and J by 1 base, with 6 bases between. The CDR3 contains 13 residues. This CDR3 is CSASSGNTGELFF. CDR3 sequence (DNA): TGCAGTGCTAGTAGCGGGAACACCGGGGAGCTGTTTTTT.

CDR3 coding DNA: TGCAGTGCTTCGACAGGGGGCAGGTTTTCACCCCTCCACTTT. The encoded protein is CSASTGGRFSPLHF. The V gene is TRBV20-1, the J gene TRBJ1-6; 10 bases are a match to TRBD1. The CDR3 loop spans 14 amino acids. The germline gives CDR1 DFQATT, CDR2 SNEGSKA (reference sequence). Germline trimming cut 5 bases from V and 9 bases from J; bases unmatched to any gene: 7.

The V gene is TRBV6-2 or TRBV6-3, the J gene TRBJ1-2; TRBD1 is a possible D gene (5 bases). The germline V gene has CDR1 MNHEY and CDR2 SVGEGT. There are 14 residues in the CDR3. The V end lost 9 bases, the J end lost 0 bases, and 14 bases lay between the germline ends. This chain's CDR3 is CASLRGRTNYGYTF. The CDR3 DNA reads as TGTGCCAGTTTGCGGGGCAGGACTAACTATGGCTACACCTTC.

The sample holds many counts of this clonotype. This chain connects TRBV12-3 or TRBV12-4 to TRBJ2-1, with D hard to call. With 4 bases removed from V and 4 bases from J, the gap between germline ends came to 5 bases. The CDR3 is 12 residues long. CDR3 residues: CASSSRYNEQFF. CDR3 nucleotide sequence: TGTGCCAGCAGTTCAAGGTACAATGAGCAGTTCTTC.

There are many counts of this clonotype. In nucleotides, the CDR3 is TGCAGTGCATTTTTGCGGGAGGGCCCGGAGACCCAGTACTTC. It translates to CSAFLREGPETQYF. The chain is built from TRBV20-1 and TRBJ2-5; 9 bases line up with TRBD2. This CDR3 contains 14 residues. Losses at the gene ends were 6 bases for V and 5 bases for J; bases not matched to a gene: 10. Per the germline V gene, CDR1 is DFQATT and CDR2 is SNEGSKA (reference sequence).

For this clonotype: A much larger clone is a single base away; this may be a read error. CDR3 amino acids: CASSQRGGSTEPFF. CDR3 sequence (DNA): TGTGCCAGCAGCCAAAGGGGGGGGAGCACTGAACCTTTCTTT. The rearrangement uses TRBV3-1 and TRBJ1-1, with D tentatively TRBD1 (6 bases). Germline V gene lookup returns CDR1 LGHDT and CDR2 YNNKEL (reference sequence). CDR3 length: 14 amino acids.

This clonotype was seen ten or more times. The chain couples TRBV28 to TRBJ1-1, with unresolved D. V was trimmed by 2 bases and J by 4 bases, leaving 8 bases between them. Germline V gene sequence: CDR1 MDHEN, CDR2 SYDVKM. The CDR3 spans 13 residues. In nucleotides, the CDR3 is TGTGCCAGCAGTTTAGGAACGAGCACTGAAGCTTTCTTT. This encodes CASSLGTSTEAFF.

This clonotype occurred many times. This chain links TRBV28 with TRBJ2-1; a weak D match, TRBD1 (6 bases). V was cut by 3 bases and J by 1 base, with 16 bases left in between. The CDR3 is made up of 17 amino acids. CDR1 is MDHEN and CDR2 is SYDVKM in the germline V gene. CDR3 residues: CASSLAQGPSSYNEQFF. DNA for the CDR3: TGTGCCAGCAGTTTGGCACAGGGACCATCTTCCTACAATGAGCAGTTCTTC.

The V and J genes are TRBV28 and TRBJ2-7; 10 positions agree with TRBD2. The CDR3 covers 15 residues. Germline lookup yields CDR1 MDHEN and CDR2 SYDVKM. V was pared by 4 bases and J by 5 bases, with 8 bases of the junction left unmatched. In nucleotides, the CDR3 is TGTGCCAGCAGTTCGGGACTAGCGCTGAGGGACGAGCAGTACTTC. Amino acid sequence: CASSSGLALRDEQYF.

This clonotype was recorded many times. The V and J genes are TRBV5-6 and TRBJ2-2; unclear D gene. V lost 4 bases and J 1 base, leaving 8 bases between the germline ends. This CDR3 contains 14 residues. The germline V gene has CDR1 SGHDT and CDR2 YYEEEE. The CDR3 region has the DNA TGTGCCAGCAGCAGGGCTTTGAACACCGGGGAGCTGTTTTTT. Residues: CASSRALNTGELFF.

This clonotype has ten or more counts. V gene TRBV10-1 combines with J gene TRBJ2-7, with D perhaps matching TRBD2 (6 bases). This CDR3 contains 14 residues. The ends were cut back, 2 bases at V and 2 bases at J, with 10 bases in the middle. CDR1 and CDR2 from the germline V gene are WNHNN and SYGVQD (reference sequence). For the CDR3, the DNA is TGCGCCAGCAGTGAGCGGGGGACTCCCTACGAGCAGTACTTC. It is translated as CASSERGTPYEQYF.

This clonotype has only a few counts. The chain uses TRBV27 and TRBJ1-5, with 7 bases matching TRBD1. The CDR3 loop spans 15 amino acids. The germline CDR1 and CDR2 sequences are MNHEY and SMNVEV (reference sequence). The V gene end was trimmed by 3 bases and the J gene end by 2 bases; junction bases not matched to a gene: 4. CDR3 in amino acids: CASSFGGQRNQPQHF. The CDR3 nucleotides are TGTGCCAGCAGTTTCGGGGGACAGCGCAATCAGCCCCAGCATTTT.

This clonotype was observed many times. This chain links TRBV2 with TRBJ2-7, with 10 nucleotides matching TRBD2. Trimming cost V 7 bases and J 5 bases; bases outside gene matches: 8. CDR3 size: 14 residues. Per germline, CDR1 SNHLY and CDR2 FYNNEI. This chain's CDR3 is CASILAGVSNEQYF. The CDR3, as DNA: TGTGCCAGCATCCTAGCGGGAGTATCCAACGAGCAGTACTTC.

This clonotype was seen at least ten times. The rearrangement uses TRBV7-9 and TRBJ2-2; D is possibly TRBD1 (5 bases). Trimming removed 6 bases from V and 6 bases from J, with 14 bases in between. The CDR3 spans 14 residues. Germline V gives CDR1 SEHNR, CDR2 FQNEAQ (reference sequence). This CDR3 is CASSLNQGSGELFF. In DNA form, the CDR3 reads TGTGCCAGCAGTTTGAACCAGGGATCCGGGGAGCTGTTTTTT.

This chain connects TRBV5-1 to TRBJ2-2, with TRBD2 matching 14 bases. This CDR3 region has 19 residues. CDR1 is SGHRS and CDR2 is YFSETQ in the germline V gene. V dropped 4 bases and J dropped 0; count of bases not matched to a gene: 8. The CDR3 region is CASSPGLTSGRANTGELFF. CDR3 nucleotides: TGCGCCAGCAGCCCTGGGCTGACTAGCGGGAGGGCGAACACCGGGGAGCTGTTTTTT.

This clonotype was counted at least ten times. The CDR3 coding sequence is TGCAGTGCTAGTATCGGGGCTGGAAACACCATATATTTT. It codes for CSASIGAGNTIYF. V and J are TRBV20-1 and TRBJ1-3; D unclear. Germline values: CDR1 DFQATT, CDR2 SNEGSKA (reference sequence). With 3 bases removed from V and 2 bases from J, the gap between germline ends came to 8 bases. The CDR3 has 13 amino acids.

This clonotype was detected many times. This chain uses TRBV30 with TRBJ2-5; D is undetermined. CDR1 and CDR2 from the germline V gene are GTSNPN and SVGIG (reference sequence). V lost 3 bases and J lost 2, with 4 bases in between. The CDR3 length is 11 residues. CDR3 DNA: TGTGCCTGGAGCAGGCAAGAGACCCAGTACTTC. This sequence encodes CAWSRQETQYF.

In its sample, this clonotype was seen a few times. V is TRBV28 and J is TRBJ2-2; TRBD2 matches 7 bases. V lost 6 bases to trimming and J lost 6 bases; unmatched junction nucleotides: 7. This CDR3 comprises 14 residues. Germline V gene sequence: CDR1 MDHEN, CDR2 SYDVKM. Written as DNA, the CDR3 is TGTGCCAGCAGCCCGAGGACTAGTCCCGGGGAGCTGTTTTTT. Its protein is CASSPRTSPGELFF.

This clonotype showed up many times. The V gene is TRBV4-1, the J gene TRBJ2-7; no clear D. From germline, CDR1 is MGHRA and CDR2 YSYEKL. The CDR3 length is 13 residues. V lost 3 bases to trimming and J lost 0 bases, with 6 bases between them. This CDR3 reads CASSHEPSYEQYF. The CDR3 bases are TGCGCCAGCAGCCACGAGCCCTCCTACGAGCAGTACTTC.

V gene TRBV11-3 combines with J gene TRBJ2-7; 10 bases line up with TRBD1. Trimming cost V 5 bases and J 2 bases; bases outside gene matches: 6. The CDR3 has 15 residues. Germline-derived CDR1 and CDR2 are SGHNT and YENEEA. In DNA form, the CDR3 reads TGTGCCAGCAGCATAAGACAGGGGGCTGCCTACGAGCAGTACTTC. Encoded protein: CASSIRQGAAYEQYF.

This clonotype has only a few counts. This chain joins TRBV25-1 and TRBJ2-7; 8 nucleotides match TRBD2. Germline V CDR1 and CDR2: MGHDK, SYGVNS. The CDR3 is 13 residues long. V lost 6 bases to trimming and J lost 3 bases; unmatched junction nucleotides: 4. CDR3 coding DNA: TGTGCCAGCAGCGGGGCGGGAGGCTACGAGCAGTACTTC. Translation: CASSGAGGYEQYF.

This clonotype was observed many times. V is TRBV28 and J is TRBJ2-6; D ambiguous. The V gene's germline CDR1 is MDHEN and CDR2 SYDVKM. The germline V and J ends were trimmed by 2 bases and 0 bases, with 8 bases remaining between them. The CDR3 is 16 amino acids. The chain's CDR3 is CASSLILSSGANVLTF. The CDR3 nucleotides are TGTGCCAGCAGTTTAATACTAAGCTCTGGGGCCAACGTCCTGACTTTC.

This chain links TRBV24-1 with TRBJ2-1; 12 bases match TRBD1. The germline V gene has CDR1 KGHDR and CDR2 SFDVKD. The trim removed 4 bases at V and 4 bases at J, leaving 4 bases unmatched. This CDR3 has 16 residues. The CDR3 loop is CATSDQGQGAYNEQFF. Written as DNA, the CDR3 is TGTGCCACCAGTGACCAGGGACAGGGGGCTTACAATGAGCAGTTCTTC.

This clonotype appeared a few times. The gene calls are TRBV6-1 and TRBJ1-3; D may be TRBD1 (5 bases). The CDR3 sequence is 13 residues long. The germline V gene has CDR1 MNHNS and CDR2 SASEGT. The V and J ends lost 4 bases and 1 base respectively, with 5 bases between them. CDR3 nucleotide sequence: TGTGCCAGCAGTGGGACATCTGGAAACACCATATATTTT. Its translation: CASSGTSGNTIYF.

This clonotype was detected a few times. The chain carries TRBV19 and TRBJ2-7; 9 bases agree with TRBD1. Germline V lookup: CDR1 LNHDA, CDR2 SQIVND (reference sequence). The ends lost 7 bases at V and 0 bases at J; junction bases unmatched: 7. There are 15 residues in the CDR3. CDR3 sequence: CASNRQGDPSYEQYF. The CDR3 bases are TGTGCCAGTAACAGACAGGGGGATCCCTCCTACGAGCAGTACTTC.

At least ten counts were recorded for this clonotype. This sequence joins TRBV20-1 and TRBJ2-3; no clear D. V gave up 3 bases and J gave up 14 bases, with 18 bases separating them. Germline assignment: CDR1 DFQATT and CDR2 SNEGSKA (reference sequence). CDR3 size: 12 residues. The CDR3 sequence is CSASPKPQTVYF. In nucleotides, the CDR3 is TGCAGTGCTAGTCCAAAGCCACAAACGGTGTATTTT.